The 25 T cell receptor beta chains below were found in one sample sequenced in a study of T cell responses to AZD1222 COVID-19 vaccine. Profiled with immunoSEQ multiplex PCR; TCRdb holds only in-frame clones, not every one. Of approximately 89,000 clones listed, 92% are singletons. Specimen: peripheral blood, collected on day 0 of AZD1222 vaccination. The source is an adult in good health.

This rearrangement joins TRBV24-1 to TRBJ2-1; 8 bases are a match to TRBD1. The CDR3 is 16 amino acids. Germline-derived CDR1 and CDR2 are KGHDR and SFDVKD. The ends lost 3 bases at V and 3 bases at J; junction bases unmatched: 6. In nucleotides, the CDR3 is TGTGCCACCAGTGATGCCGGGACAGGTCTCTACAATGAGCAGTTCTTC. The encoded protein is CATSDAGTGLYNEQFF.

The rearrangement uses TRBV28 and TRBJ1-3; 7 bases agree with TRBD1. The germline CDR1 and CDR2 sequences are MDHEN and SYDVKM. V gave up 3 bases and J gave up 1 base; unmatched junction bases: 12. The CDR3 extends over 18 amino acids. The CDR3 DNA is TGTGCCAGCAGTTTCGTACATCCGGGACAGCGTTCTGGAAACACCATATATTTT. Translated: CASSFVHPGQRSGNTIYF.

There are a few counts of this clone. The chain is built from TRBV28 and TRBJ2-2, with TRBD1 identical over 8 bases. The trim removed 4 bases at V and 5 bases at J, leaving 12 bases unmatched. Looked up from germline, CDR1 is MDHEN and CDR2 is SYDVKM. CDR3 size: 17 residues. CDR3 region: CASSSLLRTGRTGELFF. DNA for the CDR3: TGTGCCAGCAGTTCCCTCCTCCGGACAGGGAGGACCGGGGAGCTGTTTTTT. The full variable domain, its missing parts supplied by reference TRBV28 and TRBJ2-2, is DVKVTQSSRYLVKRTGEKVFLECVQDMDHENMFWYRQDPGLGLRLIYFSYDVKMKEKGDIPEGYSVSREKKERFSLILESASTNQTSMYLCASSSLLRTGRTGELFFGEGSRLTVL.

This chain joins TRBV5-6 and TRBJ2-7; D might be TRBD1 (6 bases). The V gene lost 0 bases and the J gene lost 3 bases, with 10 bases spanning the gap. Germline lookup yields CDR1 SGHDT and CDR2 YYEEEE. This CDR3 comprises 14 residues. The chain's CDR3 is CASSLGDNLYEQYF. In DNA form, the CDR3 reads TGTGCCAGCAGCTTGGGGGACAACCTCTACGAGCAGTACTTC. The whole variable domain, remainder taken from reference TRBV5-6 and TRBJ2-7, is DAGVTQSPTHLIKTRGQQVTLRCSPKSGHDTVSWYQQALGQGPQFIFQYYEEEERQRGNFPDRFSGHQFPNYSSELNVNALLLGDSALYLCASSLGDNLYEQYFGPGTRLTVT.

This clone was detected a few times. V usage is TRBV28 and J usage is TRBJ2-1, with TRBD1 matching 7 bases. V trimming: 5 bases; J trimming: 9 bases; junction bases outside the gene matches: 13. The germline gives CDR1 MDHEN, CDR2 SYDVKM. The CDR3 is 15 amino acids. The CDR3 region is CASSTRATGIFEQFF. The DNA for the CDR3 is TGTGCCAGCAGTACCCGCGCGACAGGGATTTTTGAGCAGTTCTTC.

This sequence joins TRBV27 and TRBJ2-7, with a weak D call TRBD2 (5 bases). Germline values: CDR1 MNHEY, CDR2 SMNVEV (reference sequence). The CDR3 length is 12 residues. V was cut by 4 bases and J by 2 bases, with 6 bases left in between. The CDR3 is CASSSTTYEQYF. The CDR3 bases are TGTGCCAGCAGTTCGACTACCTACGAGCAGTACTTC.

As regards this clone: At one end, the junction sequence differs from germline, possibly due to a read error. V is TRBV29-1 and J is TRBJ2-7; 7 bases align to TRBD1. From germline, CDR1 is SQVTM and CDR2 ANQGSEA. CDR3 length: 13 amino acids. The CDR3 protein is CSVEDRDSYEQYF. CDR3 coding DNA: TGCAGCGTGGAAGACAGGGACTCCTACGAGCAGTACTTC.

The chain is built from TRBV28 and TRBJ1-2; D gene uncertain. The CDR3 runs to 12 residues. Trimming took off 4 bases at V and 4 bases at J, with 7 bases between the two ends. CDR1 and CDR2 (germline): MDHEN, SYDVKM. The CDR3 nucleotides are TGTGCCAGCAGTTGGGGTGCCTATGGCTACACCTTC. Encoded protein: CASSWGAYGYTF.

This chain joins TRBV19 and TRBJ1-5; D remains ambiguous. Germline CDR1 LNHDA, CDR2 SQIVND (reference sequence). Deletions cut 3 bases from V and 0 bases from J, with 6 bases between. CDR3 length equals 14 residues. The CDR3 region is CASSMGLSNQPQHF. The CDR3, as DNA: TGTGCCAGTAGTATGGGTCTTAGCAATCAGCCCCAGCATTTT.

This clone was found a few times. The CDR3 DNA is TGTGCCAGCACCTCAACAGGCTTCTCTGGAAACACCATATATTTT. It translates to CASTSTGFSGNTIYF. This chain joins TRBV16 and TRBJ1-3; possible D gene TRBD1, 5 bases. V lost 7 bases and J lost 0, with 13 bases in between. The germline gives CDR1 KGHSY, CDR2 FQNENV. The CDR3 is 15 residues long.

This clone has only a few counts. The V call is TRBV30, the J call TRBJ1-1, with D hard to call. The CDR3 extends over 12 amino acids. Trimming shortened V by 0 bases and J by 9 bases, and 11 bases separated the two germline ends. Germline V gene lookup returns CDR1 GTSNPN and CDR2 SVGIG (reference sequence). The CDR3 DNA sequence: TGTGCCTGGAGTGTGAACTTGGCTCAAGCTTTCTTT. Encoded protein: CAWSVNLAQAFF.

The chain carries TRBV18 and TRBJ1-2; 7 bases fit TRBD1. CDR1 KGHSH and CDR2 LQKENI come from the germline V gene. The CDR3 has 14 residues. Trimming at V came to 3 bases and at J to 3 bases, leaving 4 bases not matched to a gene. For the CDR3, the DNA is TGTGCCAGCTCACCGACAGGGCGGCACTATGGCTACACCTTC. Protein sequence: CASSPTGRHYGYTF.

In DNA form, the CDR3 reads TGCGCCAGCAGTCGTCTAGCGGGAGATAATGAGCAGTTCTTC. Protein product: CASSRLAGDNEQFF. The chain employs TRBV5-1 and TRBJ2-1; 10 positions agree with TRBD2. After removal of 5 bases from V and 7 bases from J, the junction contained 6 bases not matched to a gene. The CDR3 is 14 residues long. Looked up from germline, CDR1 is SGHRS and CDR2 is YFSETQ.

Points on this clone: Other DNA sequences in this sample translate to the same CDR3. V gene TRBV5-1 combines with J gene TRBJ1-1, with 7 bases lining up with TRBD1. Losses at the gene ends were 4 bases for V and 1 base for J; bases not matched to a gene: 4. The CDR3 runs to 14 residues. Looked up from germline, CDR1 is SGHRS and CDR2 is YFSETQ. The CDR3 region is CASSLQGGNTEAFF. The CDR3 region has the DNA TGCGCCAGCAGCCTGCAGGGGGGGAACACTGAAGCTTTCTTT.

This clone was detected once. The genes are TRBV3-1 (or the pseudogene TRBV3-2) and TRBJ1-5, with D hard to call. This CDR3 is built from 13 residues. The germline V and J ends were trimmed by 5 bases and 5 bases, with 10 bases remaining between them. Germline V gives CDR1 LGHDT, CDR2 YNNKEL (reference sequence). The CDR3 reads CASSEGNHQPQHF. The CDR3 coding sequence is TGTGCCAGCAGCGAAGGGAACCATCAGCCCCAGCATTTT.

V usage is TRBV6-6 and J usage is TRBJ2-7; D unresolved. Trimming took 2 bases from V and 1 from J, leaving 9 bases between them. The CDR3 is 14 residues long. Germline V gene lookup returns CDR1 MNHNY and CDR2 SVGAGI (reference sequence). Here the CDR3 DNA reads TGTGCCAGCAGTTACACAGAGATTTCCTACGAGCAGTACTTC. Translation: CASSYTEISYEQYF.

The CDR3, as DNA: TGTGCCAGCAGTTACTCTGGAGGGAGTCGGAATGAGCAGTTCTTC. This gives the protein CASSYSGGSRNEQFF. The chain has TRBV6-2 or TRBV6-3 and TRBJ2-1; perhaps TRBD2 as D (6 bases). The V gene lost 0 bases and the J gene lost 7 bases, with 13 bases spanning the gap. The length of the CDR3 is 15 residues. From germline, CDR1 is MNHEY and CDR2 SVGEGT.

The chain uses TRBV24-1 and TRBJ2-4, with 13 bases lining up with TRBD2. The J segment lost 10 bases and the V segment lost 3 bases, leaving 5 bases of the junction unmatched. The CDR3 is 15 residues long. The germline gives CDR1 KGHDR, CDR2 SFDVKD. For the CDR3, the DNA is TGTGCCACCAGTGATCCGACTAGCGGGAGGCGTATTCAGTACTTC. It translates to CATSDPTSGRRIQYF.

The chain is built from TRBV24-1 and TRBJ2-3, with 8 bases lining up with TRBD2. The CDR3 has 13 residues. Germline loops: CDR1 KGHDR, CDR2 SFDVKD. Unmatched junction bases numbered 3, after V lost 9 bases and J lost 2 bases. CDR3 protein: CATAAGDTDTQYF. The CDR3 DNA sequence: TGTGCCACCGCAGCGGGAGACACAGATACGCAGTATTTT.

The gene calls are TRBV25-1 and TRBJ2-1; D is uncertain. CDR3 length: 15 residues. Trimming left V 2 bases short and J 5 bases short, with 13 bases between. Germline V gene lookup returns CDR1 MGHDK and CDR2 SYGVNS. The CDR3 loop is CASSETGFRDNEQFF. For the CDR3, the DNA is TGTGCCAGCAGTGAAACCGGGTTCCGTGACAATGAGCAGTTCTTC.

This clone was seen only once. The chain employs TRBV15 and TRBJ2-1, with D hard to call. This CDR3 is 14 amino acids long. Germline CDR1 LNHNV, CDR2 YYDKDF (reference sequence). The V end was cut by 5 bases, the J end by 9 bases, with 17 bases between. The CDR3, as DNA: TGTGCCACCAGCGTCCCTGGCCGAGTGGGTGAGCAGTTCTTC. Its protein product is CATSVPGRVGEQFF.

The gene calls are TRBV24-1 and TRBJ1-2; no reliable D call. V was pared by 2 bases and J by 4 bases, with 4 bases between. The germline gives CDR1 KGHDR, CDR2 SFDVKD. The CDR3 is 12 amino acids. The CDR3 DNA sequence: TGTGCCACCAGTGATTCCTTCTATGGCTACACCTTC. As protein: CATSDSFYGYTF.

J is TRBJ1-2 and V is TRBV7-9; weak D call: TRBD1 (6 bases). Germline V lookup: CDR1 SEHNR, CDR2 FQNEAQ (reference sequence). The CDR3 consists of 14 residues. Trimming left V 1 base short and J 8 bases short, with 14 bases between. This chain's CDR3 is CASSLDTGTGGYTF. The CDR3 DNA reads TGTGCCAGCAGCTTAGACACAGGGACGGGAGGCTACACCTTC.

The V and J genes are TRBV28 and TRBJ2-4, with 8 bases lining up with TRBD1. The CDR3 totals 18 residues. V lost 5 bases and J lost 0; bases outside the gene matches: 12. Germline V lookup: CDR1 MDHEN, CDR2 SYDVKM. For the CDR3, the DNA is TGTGCCAGCAGTCTCCGGGACAGGACTACTTTAGCCAAAAACATTCAGTACTTC. It encodes CASSLRDRTTLAKNIQYF.

The V gene is TRBV9, the J gene TRBJ1-4, with D possibly matching TRBD1 (6 bases). The germline V and J ends were trimmed by 0 bases and 4 bases, with 16 bases remaining between them. The CDR3 extends over 17 amino acids. Germline lookup yields CDR1 SGDLS and CDR2 YYNGEE. CDR3 sequence reads: CASSVGMGAQGNEKLFF. The CDR3 DNA follows: TGTGCCAGCAGCGTAGGAATGGGGGCGCAGGGTAATGAAAAACTGTTTTTT. Full variable domain (outside the CDR3, taken from reference TRBV9 and TRBJ1-4): DSGVTQTPKHLITATGQRVTLRCSPRSGDLSVYWYQQSLDQGLQFLIQYYNGEERAKGNILERFSAQQFPDLHSELNLSSLELGDSALYFCASSVGMGAQGNEKLFFGSGTQLSVL.